One TCR beta chain is described in this entry. V shed 6 bases and J shed 9 bases, with 20 bases lying between them. CDR1 and CDR2 (germline): MDHEN, SYDVKM. This CDR3 has 14 amino acids. The data were produced by immunoSEQ multiplex PCR, yet TCRdb's version contains in-frame clones alone and is incomplete. Of approximately 170,000 clones listed, about 93% are singletons. This sample stems from a study of control samples from healthy donors and cancer patients. This chain connects TRBV28 to TRBJ1-2; D uncertain. Material: blood. The TCR originated in a woman aged 25 to 39 in good health. DNA of the CDR3: TGTGCCAGCAGCCCTCCTTCAGTTAGTAGTAGCTACACCTTC. Translation gives CASSPPSVSSSYTF.